The source of this T cell receptor (beta chain) is a study of radiation and T cells in renal cell carcinoma. Across the whole study: Nephrectomy followed 15 Gy stereotactic body radiation by 4 weeks.

Clones were read by immunoSEQ multiplex PCR, and TCRdb kept only the in-frame ones, dropping some. The profile shows tens of thousands of clones, nearly 80% of them singletons. As for time point: baseline pretreatment blood. Documented treatment: 15 Gy SBRT to primary tumor, nephrectomy 4 weeks later. Blood was sampled at baseline, 2 weeks and 4 weeks after SBRT. This renal cell carcinoma was of the clear cell type. This clone was detected a few times. Its antigen is not identified. Germline V gene data show CDR1 as MNHEY and CDR2 as SMNVEV (reference sequence). The CDR3 covers 14 residues. Between the trimmed V and J ends, which lost 5 bases and 5 bases, there was a span of 15 bases. Findings and caveats of the study: Top tumor clonotypes rose in blood 2 weeks post-radiation, then contracted.

The chain links TRBV27 to TRBJ1-2; D ambiguous. The starting material was blood, obtained from a patient whose treatment included radiotherapy and nephrectomy. The receptor's source is a man aged 60-69 years with renal cell carcinoma. The CDR3 is CASSTALTAYGYTF. CDR3 DNA: TGTGCCAGCAGTACTGCGCTGACTGCGTATGGCTACACCTTC.